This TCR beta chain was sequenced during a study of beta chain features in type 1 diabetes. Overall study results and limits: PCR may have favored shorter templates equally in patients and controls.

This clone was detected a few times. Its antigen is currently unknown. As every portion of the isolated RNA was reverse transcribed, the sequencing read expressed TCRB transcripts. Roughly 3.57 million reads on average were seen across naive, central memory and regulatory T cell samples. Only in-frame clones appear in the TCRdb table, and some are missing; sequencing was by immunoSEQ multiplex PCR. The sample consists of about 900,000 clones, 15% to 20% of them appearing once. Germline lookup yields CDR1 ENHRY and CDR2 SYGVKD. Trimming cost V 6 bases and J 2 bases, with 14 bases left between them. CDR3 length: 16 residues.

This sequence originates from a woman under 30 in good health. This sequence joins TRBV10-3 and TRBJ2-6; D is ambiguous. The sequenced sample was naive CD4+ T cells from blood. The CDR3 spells CAIRIASRPGANVLTF. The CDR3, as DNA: TGTGCCATCAGGATAGCTTCCAGGCCTGGGGCCAACGTCCTGACTTTC.